The TCR beta chain described here comes from a study of T cells after yellow fever vaccination. Across the whole study: Preparation used SMART-Seq v4 Ultra Low Input for the low-cell-number fractions.

This clonotype has only a few counts. Its antigen is not known. The CDR3 contains 18 residues. Per the germline V gene, CDR1 is MGHRA and CDR2 is YSYEKL. J was trimmed by 2 bases and V by 3 bases; bases with no gene match: 11. Via MiXCR, TCRdb re-called the 5' RACE reads, giving one row per CDR3 protein. The data show 300,000 to 400,000 distinct CDR3 sequences, around 13% seen once. Overall study results and limits: It was the secondary response that reached its peak faster, day 5 versus 15, but it was weaker.

Specimen: CD4+ T cells sorted from PBMCs, collected 15 days after the yellow fever booster vaccination. The TCR comes from a man between 18 and 29 years old who received the YFV17D yellow fever vaccine. This chain joins TRBV4-1 and TRBJ2-4, with 9 bases matching TRBD1. CDR3 amino acids: CASSQGTGRGRTKNIQYF. CDR3 coding DNA: TGCGCCAGCAGCCAGGGGACAGGGAGGGGGCGAACCAAAAACATTCAGTACTTC.